A single sample gave rise to the 5 T cell receptor beta chains below, sequenced in a study of shared clonotypes between healthy human individuals (dated by TCRdb to the early 2020s). Receptor libraries were prepared by the immunoSEQ multiplex PCR assay. Held by TCRdb, this immuneACCESS table contains in-frame sequences only and omits some clones. Under half of the omission traces to an unresolved V gene where checked; the cause of the rest is unknown. Counted in this sample were some 350,000 clones; 74% of them appeared once. The ten largest make up 10% of the sample. The sequenced material came from memory CD4+ T cells sorted from blood. Sample cell subset or site, as interpreted from the label and publication: CD45RA-negative fraction. Receptors originate from a man aged 25 to 40 in good health.

The chain uses TRBV6-5 and TRBJ1-1, with a tentative D call TRBD1 (5 bases). CDR3 length: 14 residues. V gave up 10 bases and J gave up 6 bases, with 21 bases separating them. Germline loops: CDR1 MNHEY, CDR2 SVGAGI. This chain's CDR3 is CATKAGPLMAEAFF. The DNA for the CDR3 is TGTGCCACCAAGGCGGGGCCCCTGATGGCTGAAGCTTTCTTT.

The chain joins TRBV6-4 to TRBJ2-1; possible D gene TRBD2, 6 bases. Trimming removed 4 bases at V and 5 bases at J, with 12 bases between. In germline, CDR1 is MRHNA, CDR2 SNTAGT. The CDR3 has 14 amino acids. The CDR3 region has the DNA TGTGCCAGCAGTGCCAAGACTAGTAACAATGAGCAGTTCTTC. Residues: CASSAKTSNNEQFF.

The rearrangement joins TRBV4-2 to TRBJ2-1; 9 bases fit TRBD2. Germline CDR1 and CDR2: LGHNA and YNFKEQ. The V gene end was trimmed by 1 base and the J gene end by 1 base; junction bases not matched to a gene: 17. This CDR3 spans 21 amino acids. The DNA for the CDR3 is TGTGCCAGCAGCCAAGTCTCACCCGGGACTAGCCCCTCGGTTTCCTACAATGAGCAGTTCTTC. Amino acid sequence: CASSQVSPGTSPSVSYNEQFF.

The J gene is TRBJ2-3, the V gene TRBV29-1; 8 bases are a match to TRBD2. V shed 4 bases, J shed 0 bases, and the junction held 3 bases outside the gene matches. In germline, CDR1 is SQVTM, CDR2 ANQGSEA. The CDR3 runs 14 residues. CDR3: CSVAPSGSTDTQYF. The CDR3 coding sequence is TGCAGCGTTGCTCCTAGCGGGAGCACAGATACGCAGTATTTT.

The genes are TRBV5-1 and TRBJ2-4, with a possible D match to TRBD1 (5 bases). The CDR3 runs to 14 residues. In germline, CDR1 is SGHRS, CDR2 YFSETQ. V lost 0 bases and J lost 9, with 13 bases in between. The CDR3 region has the DNA TGCGCCAGCAGCTTGGGGCAGGGCGGCCGCATTCAGTACTTC. Residues: CASSLGQGGRIQYF.